The T cell receptor beta chain described here comes from a study of T cell responses to AZD1222 COVID-19 vaccine. Study-wide results and caveats: It was only after the peak T cell response that any repertoires were sampled. Recipients of AZD1222 seropositive at baseline numbered only 5 to 7. Donors were chiefly white British, with a greater number of females, and clonal diversity was perhaps underestimated.

The data were produced by immunoSEQ multiplex PCR, yet TCRdb's version contains in-frame clones alone and is incomplete. The profile shows around 140,000 clones, roughly 92% of them singletons. CDR1 and CDR2 (germline): DFQATT, SNEGSKA (reference sequence). The CDR3 is 11 residues long. The V and J ends lost 1 base and 7 bases respectively, with 8 bases between them. Remarks on this clone: Its antigen remains unknown.

The TCR originated in an adult in good health. V is TRBV20-1 and J is TRBJ2-7; D may be TRBD2 (5 bases). The source was peripheral blood, collected on day 0 of AZD1222 vaccination. CDR3 nucleotide sequence: TGCAGTGCTAGAGGACGGGGAGAGCAGTACTTC. It translates to CSARGRGEQYF.